This T cell receptor (beta chain) was recovered during a study of T cells in Graves' hyperthyroidism and ophthalmopathy. At the level of the study: Sampling of peripheral blood happened at initial diagnosis, prior to any treatment. Overall study results and limits: Blood also contained most expanded thyroid clonotypes above 0.001.

The TCR beta CDR3 regions underwent amplification using RNA transcripts as the source. A set of HTBI primers served as the primers for a first-round RT-PCR of the TCR CDR3. TCRdb fed the multiplex PCR reads into MiXCR, producing one record per CDR3 protein. The table lists about 560,000 distinct CDR3 sequences, 12% to 15% of them singletons. Of note for this clonotype: As yet, its antigen is unknown.

Germline trimming cut 0 bases from V and 4 bases from J; bases unmatched to any gene: 4. Germline CDR1 reads SEHNR; CDR2 reads FQNEAQ (reference sequence). This CDR3 comprises 15 residues. Among the patients, aged 18 to 65, hyperthyroidism was newly diagnosed and had lasted under 2 months. The TCR was taken from a woman in her thirties or forties with Graves' hyperthyroidism. Sequencing used blood. The V gene is TRBV7-9, the J gene TRBJ2-7, with 9 bases lining up with TRBD1. DNA for the CDR3: TGTGCCAGCAGCTTAGCAGGGACAGGGATGTACGAGCAGTACTTC. Its protein is CASSLAGTGMYEQYF.